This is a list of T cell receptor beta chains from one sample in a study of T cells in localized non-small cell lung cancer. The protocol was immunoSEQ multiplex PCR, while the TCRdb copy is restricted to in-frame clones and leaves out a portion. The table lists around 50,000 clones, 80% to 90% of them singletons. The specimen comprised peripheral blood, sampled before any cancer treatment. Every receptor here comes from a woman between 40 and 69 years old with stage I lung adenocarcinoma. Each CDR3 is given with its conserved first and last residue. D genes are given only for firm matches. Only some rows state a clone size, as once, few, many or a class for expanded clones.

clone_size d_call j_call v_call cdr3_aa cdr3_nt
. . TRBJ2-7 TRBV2 CASRTGGGFYEQYF TGTGCCAGCAGAACAGGGGGGGGTTTCTACGAGCAGTACTTC
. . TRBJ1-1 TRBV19 CASRGGGQGTEAFF TGTGCCAGTAGAGGGGGAGGTCAGGGGACTGAAGCTTTCTTT
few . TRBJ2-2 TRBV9 CASSSDTGELFF TGTGCCAGCAGCTCCGACACCGGGGAGCTGTTTTTT
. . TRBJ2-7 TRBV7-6 CASSLGSRGPYEQYF TGTGCCAGCAGCTTAGGATCGCGGGGGCCCTACGAGCAGTACTTC
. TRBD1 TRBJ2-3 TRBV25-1 CASSHPGGRGTDTQYF TGTGCCAGCAGTCATCCAGGGGGCAGGGGCACAGATACGCAGTATTTT
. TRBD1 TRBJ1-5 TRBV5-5 CASRPQGASNQPQHF TGTGCCAGCAGGCCCCAGGGGGCAAGCAATCAGCCCCAGCATTTT
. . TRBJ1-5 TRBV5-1 CASSLDSANNQPQHF TGCGCCAGCAGCTTGGACTCGGCCAACAATCAGCCCCAGCATTTT
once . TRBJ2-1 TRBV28 CASSLFVVKEQFF TGTGCCAGCAGTTTATTTGTGGTAAAGGAGCAGTTCTTC
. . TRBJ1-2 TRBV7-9 CASSADVDYGYTF TGTGCCAGCAGCGCGGACGTAGACTATGGCTACACCTTC
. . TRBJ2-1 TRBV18 CASSLNHGIEQFF TGTGCCAGCTCACTCAACCATGGGATTGAGCAGTTCTTC
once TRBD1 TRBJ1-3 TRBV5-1 CASSLGTGPGNTIYF TGCGCCAGCAGCTTGGGGACAGGGCCCGGAAACACCATATATTTT
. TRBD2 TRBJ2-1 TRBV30 CAWSTGGPSNEQFF TGTGCCTGGAGTACGGGGGGGCCATCAAATGAGCAGTTCTTC
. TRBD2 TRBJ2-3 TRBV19 CASSIRSWFRTSGGFGTDTQYF TGTGCCAGTAGTATTAGGTCCTGGTTTCGGACTAGCGGGGGGTTCGGCACAGATACGCAGTATTTT
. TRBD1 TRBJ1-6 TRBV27 CATLGDRGQWGNSPLHF TGTGCCACCCTCGGAGACAGGGGGCAGTGGGGTAATTCACCCCTCCACTTT
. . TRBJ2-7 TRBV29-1 CSVANAVYEQYF TGCAGCGTGGCAAATGCGGTCTACGAGCAGTACTTC
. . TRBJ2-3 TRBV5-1 CASSPEEGAADTQYF TGCGCCAGCAGCCCGGAGGAGGGGGCGGCAGATACGCAGTATTTT
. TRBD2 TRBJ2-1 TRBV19 CASSIGTSGGHPSYNEQFF TGTGCCAGTAGTATCGGGACTAGCGGGGGGCACCCCTCCTACAATGAGCAGTTCTTC
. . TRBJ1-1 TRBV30 CAWSVGGNTEAFF TGTGCCTGGAGTGTAGGGGGGAACACTGAAGCTTTCTTT
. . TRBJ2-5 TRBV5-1 CASSLQETQYF TGCGCCAGCAGCCTGCAAGAGACCCAGTACTTC
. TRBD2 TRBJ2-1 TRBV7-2 CASSLGPGLGDNEQFF TGTGCCAGCAGCTTAGGCCCGGGACTAGGAGACAATGAGCAGTTCTTC
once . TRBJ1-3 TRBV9 CASSGLGKSGNTIYF TGTGCCAGCAGCGGGCTGGGGAAATCTGGAAACACCATATATTTT
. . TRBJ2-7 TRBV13 CASSPRGGYEQYF TGTGCCAGCAGCCCGAGGGGGGGTTACGAGCAGTACTTC
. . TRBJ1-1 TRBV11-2 CASSLDPGTPQRAFF TGTGCCAGCAGCTTAGATCCCGGGACGCCCCAGAGGGCTTTCTTT
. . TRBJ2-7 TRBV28 CASSSLNEQYF TGTGCCAGCAGTTCCTTGAACGAGCAGTACTTC